The clone carrying this TCR beta chain was found a few times. Its target is not known. Assay: immunoSEQ multiplex PCR; the TCRdb copy retains only in-frame clones and omits some. The repertoire consists of 85,000 to 130,000 clones, with approximately 87% occurring once and the leading ten covering 3% to 3.5%. The data were taken from a study of T cell responses to AZD1222 COVID-19 vaccine. Regarding the study as a whole: Spike regions recognized by vaccine-associated CD4 TCRs spanned the protein, led by 160-218 and 743-854. Mostly white British, mostly female donors; authors suggested clonal diversity may be underestimated.

This CDR3 contains 12 residues. Trimming took off 6 bases at V and 5 bases at J, with 8 bases between the two ends. The V gene's germline CDR1 is MNHEY and CDR2 SVGEGT. The starting material was peripheral blood, obtained on day 0 of AZD1222 vaccination. The clonotype was recovered from an adult in good health. The gene calls are TRBV6-2 or TRBV6-3 and TRBJ2-1; D might be TRBD1 (5 bases). CDR3 loop: CASSLQDNEQFF. The CDR3 DNA follows: TGTGCCAGCAGCCTACAGGACAATGAGCAGTTCTTC.